These 20 T cell receptor beta chains were sequenced from one sample in a study of T cell responses to AZD1222 COVID-19 vaccine. Sequencing used immunoSEQ multiplex PCR; TCRdb keeps in-frame clones, though not all of them. The sample has approximately 74,000 clones; 86% are singletons. The material sequenced was peripheral blood, taken on day 0 of AZD1222 vaccination. The receptors were gathered from an adult in good health.

This clone was observed once. This sequence joins TRBV28 and TRBJ2-5, with a possible D match to TRBD1 (6 bases). The CDR3 is made up of 14 amino acids. V lost 3 bases and J 5 bases, leaving 13 bases between the germline ends. From germline, CDR1 is MDHEN and CDR2 SYDVKM. The CDR3 nucleotides are TGTGCCAGCAGTTTGCCGGACAGTTCGGAGACCCAGTACTTC. Translation gives CASSLPDSSETQYF.

This chain connects TRBV6-1 to TRBJ2-3; 7 bases match TRBD2. Germline V gene lookup returns CDR1 MNHNS and CDR2 SASEGT. This CDR3 comprises 13 residues. With V trimmed by 2 bases and J by 5 bases, 1 base remained unmatched. The CDR3 DNA reads TGTGCCAGCAGTGAATTAGCGGGAGATACGCAGTATTTT. Translated: CASSELAGDTQYF.

The chain joins TRBV7-9 to TRBJ1-4; D is unclear. V was clipped by 5 bases and J by 2 bases, with 9 bases between them. CDR1 SEHNR and CDR2 FQNEAQ come from the germline V gene (reference sequence). The CDR3 is 14 amino acids. CDR3 DNA sequence: TGTGCCAGCAGCATCGGGCGGACTAATGAAAAACTGTTTTTT. This sequence encodes CASSIGRTNEKLFF.

The table lists this clone with a few counts. The chain links TRBV19 to TRBJ2-7, with D possibly matching TRBD2 (5 bases). In germline, CDR1 is LNHDA, CDR2 SQIVND (reference sequence). The CDR3 spans 16 residues. V shed 6 bases and J shed 0 bases, with 18 bases lying between them. This CDR3 is CASSPTSSRSSYEQYF. CDR3 nucleotides: TGTGCCAGTAGCCCGACCTCTAGCCGAAGCTCCTACGAGCAGTACTTC.

The CDR3 coding sequence is TGTGCCAGCACCCAAGGACTAGCGGGAGGGCAAGGGTACAATGAGCAGTTCTTC. Translating gives CASTQGLAGGQGYNEQFF. This chain connects TRBV28 to TRBJ2-1, with 15 bases that match TRBD2. The CDR3 consists of 18 residues. With V trimmed by 7 bases and J by 4 bases, 11 bases remained unmatched. Germline CDR1 reads MDHEN; CDR2 reads SYDVKM.

J is TRBJ2-1 and V is TRBV6-5, with 14 bases that match TRBD2. J lost 12 bases, V lost 7 bases, and 11 bases had no gene match. The CDR3 contains 15 residues. Looked up from germline, CDR1 is MNHEY and CDR2 is SVGAGI. CDR3 loop: CASTPTSGRAIRQFF. The CDR3 nucleotides read TGTGCCAGCACCCCGACTAGCGGGAGGGCCATTAGGCAGTTCTTC.

J is TRBJ1-1 and V is TRBV9; D remains ambiguous. V was cut by 4 bases and J by 1 base, with 11 bases left in between. The V gene's germline CDR1 is SGDLS and CDR2 YYNGEE. The CDR3 is made up of 14 amino acids. CDR3 nucleotide sequence: TGTGCCAGCAGCCTAAGCGAATGGAACACTGAAGCTTTCTTT. This codes for CASSLSEWNTEAFF.

The chain couples TRBV29-1 to TRBJ2-7; D not certain. The ends were cut back, 4 bases at V and 3 bases at J, with 13 bases in the middle. The CDR3 sequence is 13 residues long. Per the germline V gene, CDR1 is SQVTM and CDR2 is ANQGSEA. The DNA for the CDR3 is TGCAGCGTTGTGGACCCGCCACGCTACGAGCAGTACTTC. Its translation is CSVVDPPRYEQYF.

This chain joins TRBV5-6 and TRBJ2-7; 9 nucleotides match TRBD1. The CDR3 consists of 15 residues. Germline V gives CDR1 SGHDT, CDR2 YYEEEE. V trimming: 4 bases; J trimming: 2 bases; junction bases outside the gene matches: 7. CDR3 nucleotides: TGTGCCAGCAGCCCCGGGACAGGGTTCGCCTACGAGCAGTACTTC. Its translation is CASSPGTGFAYEQYF. Combining the CDR3 with reference TRBV5-6 and TRBJ2-7 gives the whole variable domain DAGVTQSPTHLIKTRGQQVTLRCSPKSGHDTVSWYQQALGQGPQFIFQYYEEEERQRGNFPDRFSGHQFPNYSSELNVNALLLGDSALYLCASSPGTGFAYEQYFGPGTRLTVT.

J is TRBJ1-4 and V is TRBV4-1; D ambiguous. This CDR3 is 12 amino acids long. In germline, CDR1 is MGHRA, CDR2 YSYEKL. The V end was cut by 0 bases, the J end by 5 bases, with 1 base between. The CDR3 DNA sequence: TGCGCCAGCAGCCAAGAGAATGAAAAACTGTTTTTT. Amino acids: CASSQENEKLFF.

The rearrangement uses TRBV4-1 and TRBJ1-4; D is unresolved. V shed 0 bases and J shed 7 bases, with 9 bases lying between them. The CDR3 spans 14 residues. CDR1 is MGHRA and CDR2 is YSYEKL in the germline V gene. The CDR3 spells CASSQDAGSEKLFF. CDR3 DNA sequence: TGCGCCAGCAGCCAAGACGCCGGGAGTGAAAAACTGTTTTTT.

The V and J genes are TRBV11-3 and TRBJ2-5, with D unresolved. The V gene lost 3 bases and the J gene lost 3 bases, with 8 bases spanning the gap. CDR3 length: 13 residues. Germline CDR1 is SGHNT and CDR2 is YENEEA. The CDR3 reads CASSFAPKETQYF. CDR3 DNA sequence: TGTGCCAGCAGCTTTGCGCCTAAAGAGACCCAGTACTTC.

The CDR3 region is CAISESTGGPNEQFF. DNA for the CDR3: TGTGCCATCAGTGAGTCAACAGGGGGCCCCAATGAGCAGTTCTTC. The chain carries TRBV10-3 and TRBJ2-1; 9 bases are a match to TRBD1. The V and J ends lost 0 bases and 6 bases, in that order; junction bases with no gene match: 3. Germline lookup yields CDR1 ENHRY and CDR2 SYGVKD. The CDR3 has 15 residues.

The J gene is TRBJ2-3, the V gene TRBV10-3; TRBD2 aligns across 10 bases. Germline CDR1 and CDR2: ENHRY and SYGVKD. CDR3 size: 16 residues. Unmatched junction bases numbered 10, after V lost 6 bases and J lost 4 bases. The CDR3 DNA reads TGTGCCATCAGCGATGATAGCGGGGGGCGGCCAGATACGCAGTATTTT. Its translation is CAISDDSGGRPDTQYF.

The V and J genes are TRBV3-1 (or the pseudogene TRBV3-2) and TRBJ2-1; possible D gene TRBD1, 6 bases. The germline gives CDR1 LGHDT, CDR2 YNNKEL (reference sequence). The V end was cut by 2 bases, the J end by 9 bases, with 17 bases between. The CDR3 totals 15 residues. The CDR3 DNA is TGTGCCAGCAGCCAATCGACAGGCACCCATGGTGAGCAGTTCTTC. Amino acids: CASSQSTGTHGEQFF.

In DNA form, the CDR3 reads TGTGCCTGGAGTGTACTTCCACAGGGGAATGAGCAGTTCTTC. Protein product: CAWSVLPQGNEQFF. This chain joins TRBV30 and TRBJ2-1; 7 nucleotides align to TRBD1. Germline trimming cut 0 bases from V and 7 bases from J; bases unmatched to any gene: 6. Per germline, CDR1 GTSNPN and CDR2 SVGIG (reference sequence). This CDR3 region has 14 residues.

The V call is TRBV11-2, the J call TRBJ1-6; TRBD1 might be the D (5 bases). CDR1 and CDR2 (germline): SGHAT, FQNNGV. The CDR3 is 13 amino acids. V was cut by 2 bases and J by 9 bases, with 8 bases left in between. CDR3 residues: CASSLSQGSPLHF. The DNA for the CDR3 is TGTGCCAGCAGCTTATCCCAGGGTTCACCCCTCCACTTT.

The rearrangement links TRBV2 to TRBJ2-2; D is unresolved. The germline V gene has CDR1 SNHLY and CDR2 FYNNEI. Deletions cut 0 bases from V and 6 bases from J, with 5 bases between. The CDR3 totals 13 residues. The chain's CDR3 is CASSEAESGELFF. The CDR3, as DNA: TGTGCCAGCAGTGAAGCAGAGTCCGGGGAGCTGTTTTTT.

This clone was observed a single time. The rearrangement uses TRBV9 and TRBJ2-1; TRBD2 aligns across 8 bases. Trimming cost V 4 bases and J 0 bases; bases outside gene matches: 12. The CDR3 is 18 amino acids. Per the germline V gene, CDR1 is SGDLS and CDR2 is YYNGEE. The CDR3 DNA sequence: TGTGCCAGCAGCTCCTCGGCGGGGGGCCCAACCTCCTACAATGAGCAGTTCTTC. It encodes CASSSSAGGPTSYNEQFF.

V usage is TRBV28 and J usage is TRBJ2-7; D is possibly TRBD1 (6 bases). Germline values: CDR1 MDHEN, CDR2 SYDVKM. V lost 4 bases and J lost 1, with 14 bases in between. The CDR3 has 15 amino acids. The CDR3 DNA follows: TGTGCCAGCAGTTGGGTCCTCAGGGGTTCCTACGAGCAGTACTTC. This sequence encodes CASSWVLRGSYEQYF. The full variable domain, its missing parts supplied by reference TRBV28 and TRBJ2-7, is DVKVTQSSRYLVKRTGEKVFLECVQDMDHENMFWYRQDPGLGLRLIYFSYDVKMKEKGDIPEGYSVSREKKERFSLILESASTNQTSMYLCASSWVLRGSYEQYFGPGTRLTVT.